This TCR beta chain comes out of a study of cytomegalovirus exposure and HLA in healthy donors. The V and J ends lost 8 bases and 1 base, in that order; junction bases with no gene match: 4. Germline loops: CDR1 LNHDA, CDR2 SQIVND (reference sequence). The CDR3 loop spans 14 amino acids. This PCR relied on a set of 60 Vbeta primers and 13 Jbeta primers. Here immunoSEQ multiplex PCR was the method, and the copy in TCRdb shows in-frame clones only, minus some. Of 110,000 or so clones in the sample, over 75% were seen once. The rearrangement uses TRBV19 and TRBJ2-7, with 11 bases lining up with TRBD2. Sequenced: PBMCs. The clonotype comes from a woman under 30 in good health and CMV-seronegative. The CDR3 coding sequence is TGTGCCAGTTCACTAGCGGGGGCATCCTACGAGCAGTACTTC. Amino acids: CASSLAGASYEQYF.